This section outlines one TCR beta chain sequence together with its context. Its specificity is not known. The V gene's germline CDR1 is SEHNR and CDR2 FQNEAQ (reference sequence). V gave up 7 bases and J gave up 5 bases, with 19 bases separating them. The CDR3 has 15 residues. PCR was performed using 60 Vbeta and 13 Jbeta primers. Repertoires were generated with immunoSEQ multiplex PCR, while TCRdb's copy carries only in-frame clones and drops some. The repertoire holds 90,000 to 110,000 clones, about 80% seen once, with roughly 8% in the top ten. The sample is drawn from a study of cytomegalovirus exposure and HLA in healthy donors. General observations from the study: For TCR beta chains, V- and J-gene trimming was later linked to a missense DCLRE1C variant. The authors excluded some V segments, including TRBV6-2 and TRBV6-3, as indistinguishable.

The chain uses TRBV7-9 and TRBJ2-3; D perhaps matches TRBD2 (7 bases). The receptor's source is a woman in her forties or fifties in good health and CMV-seropositive. Sequencing was carried out using PBMCs. The CDR3 nucleotides read TGTGCCAGCACCCCTAGCGGCCTAGGGGGAGATACGCAGTATTTT. This sequence encodes CASTPSGLGGDTQYF.